The 2 T cell receptor beta chains below were found in one sample sequenced in a study of T cells in women clearing cervical HPV infection. The table came from immunoSEQ multiplex PCR; TCRdb's copy has only in-frame clones and leaves some out. The specimen's table records roughly 40,000 clones. Sequencing used blood buffy coat. These receptors came from a woman between 18 and 69 years old with a cervical HPV16 infection that either progressed to CIN3+ or cleared (not recorded which).

For this clone: The read terminates 3 residues before the CDR3 end, so the remaining end is supplied by the germline J gene. V gene TRBV10-3 combines with J gene TRBJ1-6, with D possibly TRBD1 on 6 matching bases. With 5 bases removed from V and 6 bases from J, the gap between germline ends came to 11 bases. This CDR3 is 14 amino acids long. CDR1 ENHRY and CDR2 SYGVKD come from the germline V gene. The CDR3 bases that were read are TGTGCCATCAGTTCTGGGGGCAGTAATTCACCC. Encoded protein: CAISSGGSNSP. The complete CDR3 reads CAISSGGSNSPLHF.

With regard to this clone: Sequencing ends 3 residues short of the CDR3 end; the germline J gene provides the rest. The genes are TRBV7-7 and TRBJ2-5, with 8 bases identical to TRBD2. Germline values: CDR1 SSHAT, CDR2 FNYEAQ (reference sequence). This CDR3 has 16 residues. V lost 1 base to trimming and J lost 1 base; unmatched junction nucleotides: 5. CDR3 bases read: TGTGCCAGCAGCTTAGGGCTAGCGGGTGCCCAAGAGACC. This gives the protein CASSLGLAGAQET. The full-length CDR3 reads as CASSLGLAGAQETQYF. Full variable domain (missing parts from reference TRBV7-7 and TRBJ2-5): GAGVSQSPRYKVTKRGQDVTLRCDPISSHATLYWYQQALGQGPEFLTYFNYEAQPDKSGLPSDRFSAERPEGSISTLTIQRTEQRDSAMYRCASSLGLAGAQETQYFGPGTRLLVL.